The 14 T cell receptor beta chains reported below all come from one sample, sequenced in a study of shared clonotypes between healthy human individuals. Libraries were prepared by immunoSEQ multiplex PCR; TCRdb keeps only in-frame clonotypes and omits some of them. Of about 2,100,000 clones in the sample, just over 90% are singletons; the top ten hold roughly 1.8%. Only CD45RO-negative cells positively selected for CCR7 counted as naive CD8 cells, so terminally differentiated effector memory CD45RA+ cells were excluded. Material: naive CD8+ T cells from PBMCs. The origin of the receptors is a man aged 18 to 30 in good health. Some clones in this sample may be carry-over from other donors' samples.

The V call is TRBV27, the J call TRBJ1-2, with 8 bases fitting TRBD1. J gave up 5 bases and V 0 bases, and 5 bases lay outside the gene matches. Per the germline V gene, CDR1 is MNHEY and CDR2 is SMNVEV (reference sequence). The CDR3 has 15 amino acids. The CDR3 DNA reads as TGTGCCAGCAGTTTATCGAAGGACAGGGTATATGGCTACACCTTC. Residues: CASSLSKDRVYGYTF.

Points on this clone: At the DNA level, this CDR3 is encoded by other sequences in the same sample as well. V usage is TRBV14 and J usage is TRBJ2-7; D remains ambiguous. In germline, CDR1 is SGHDN, CDR2 FVKESK. The CDR3 loop spans 12 amino acids. V was clipped by 1 base and J by 2 bases, with 3 bases between them. The CDR3: CASSQAAYEQYF. The CDR3 nucleotides read TGTGCCAGCAGCCAAGCCGCCTACGAGCAGTACTTC.

Comments on this clone: Distinct nucleotide sequences in the sample also encode this CDR3. This chain joins TRBV7-2 and TRBJ2-1; TRBD2 matches at 9 bases. CDR3 length: 15 residues. Trimming at V came to 5 bases and at J to 0 bases, leaving 2 bases not matched to a gene. Per the germline V gene, CDR1 is SGHTA and CDR2 is FQGNSA. CDR3 DNA sequence: TGTGCCAGCAGCCTTAGCGGGAGCTCCTACAATGAGCAGTTCTTC. Its translation is CASSLSGSSYNEQFF.

Written as DNA, the CDR3 is TGTGCCAGCAGCTGGGATTACAGGGGGCGGGCTGAAGCTTTCTTT. Translation: CASSWDYRGRAEAFF. The chain has TRBV7-2 and TRBJ1-1; 9 nucleotides match TRBD1. The CDR3 length is 15 residues. Per germline, CDR1 SGHTA and CDR2 FQGNSA. V gave up 4 bases and J gave up 6 bases; unmatched junction bases: 9.

CDR3 in amino acids: CSTRTFGFSDEQFF. The CDR3 DNA reads TGCAGCACCCGAACTTTCGGTTTTAGCGATGAGCAGTTCTTC. The chain links TRBV29-1 to TRBJ2-1; weak D call: TRBD2 (5 bases). Germline CDR1 is SQVTM and CDR2 is ANQGSEA. V was clipped by 8 bases and J by 8 bases, with 22 bases between them. This CDR3 spans 14 amino acids.

The rearrangement joins TRBV6-1 to TRBJ1-3, with 7 bases identical to TRBD1. The CDR3 loop spans 16 amino acids. V trimming: 3 bases; J trimming: 4 bases; junction bases outside the gene matches: 9. Germline lookup yields CDR1 MNHNS and CDR2 SASEGT. The chain's CDR3 is CASSDLKGAGGNTIYF. Here the CDR3 DNA reads TGTGCCAGCAGTGACCTTAAGGGGGCCGGGGGAAACACCATATATTTT.

The V gene is TRBV7-6, the J gene TRBJ2-7, with 9 bases that match TRBD2. This CDR3 contains 15 residues. Germline CDR1 SGHVS, CDR2 FNYEAQ. With 5 bases clipped from V and 3 bases from J, the junction kept 8 bases outside the gene matches. The CDR3 here is CASSPYSGSFYEQYF. In DNA form, the CDR3 reads TGTGCCAGCAGCCCATATAGCGGGAGCTTCTACGAGCAGTACTTC.

J is TRBJ2-3 and V is TRBV15; possibly TRBD2 for D (6 bases). V lost 4 bases to trimming and J lost 6 bases, with 14 bases between them. In germline, CDR1 is LNHNV, CDR2 YYDKDF (reference sequence). The CDR3 length is 14 residues. The CDR3 is CATSMGGGPDTQYF. CDR3 nucleotide sequence: TGTGCCACCAGCATGGGGGGAGGTCCCGATACGCAGTATTTT.

The chain has TRBV18 and TRBJ2-2, with 8 bases aligning to TRBD1. The CDR3 loop spans 18 amino acids. J lost 10 bases, V lost 4 bases, and 20 bases had no gene match. From germline, CDR1 is KGHSH and CDR2 LQKENI. The CDR3 loop reads CASSQDRAHFSPKAELFF. The CDR3 DNA is TGTGCCAGCTCACAGGACAGGGCTCACTTCTCCCCAAAGGCGGAGCTGTTTTTT.

Note on this clone: This CDR3 is also generated by other DNA sequences in the sample. The chain carries TRBV27 and TRBJ2-1; 8 bases map to TRBD1. The CDR3 is made up of 13 amino acids. Trimming took 6 bases from V and 6 from J; bases not matched to a gene: 4. Germline V gene data show CDR1 as MNHEY and CDR2 as SMNVEV (reference sequence). The CDR3 here is CASSRTGGNEQFF. DNA for the CDR3: TGTGCCAGCAGCCGTACAGGGGGCAATGAGCAGTTCTTC.

This clone was counted between two and nine times. This chain joins TRBV19 and TRBJ2-2, with 13 positions matching TRBD2. This CDR3 has 18 residues. V was pared by 4 bases and J by 4 bases, with 9 bases of the junction left unmatched. Germline CDR1 is LNHDA and CDR2 is SQIVND (reference sequence). The CDR3 DNA reads TGTGCCAGTAGTACCGGACTAGCGGGAGAGGGAGGCACCGGGGAGCTGTTTTTT. It translates to CASSTGLAGEGGTGELFF. The full variable domain, with the rest looked up from reference TRBV19 and TRBJ2-2, is DGGITQSPKYLFRKEGQNVTLSCEQNLNHDAMYWYRQDPGQGLRLIYYSQIVNDFQKGDIAEGYSVSREKKESFPLTVTSAQKNPTAFYLCASSTGLAGEGGTGELFFGEGSRLTVL.

The chain couples TRBV5-1 to TRBJ1-4; D perhaps matches TRBD1 (6 bases). Germline CDR1 reads SGHRS; CDR2 reads YFSETQ. The CDR3 spans 14 residues. The germline V and J ends were trimmed by 5 bases and 3 bases, with 11 bases remaining between them. The DNA for the CDR3 is TGCGCCAGCAGTTGGGGGCCGGCTAATGAAAAACTGTTTTTT. Translating gives CASSWGPANEKLFF.

The rearrangement joins TRBV6-6 to TRBJ2-2; weak D call: TRBD1 (6 bases). The V end was cut by 8 bases, the J end by 0 bases, with 16 bases between. CDR3 size: 16 residues. Germline-derived CDR1 and CDR2 are MNHNY and SVGAGI (reference sequence). The CDR3 region is CASLDRANSNTGELFF. DNA of the CDR3: TGTGCCAGCCTGGACAGAGCAAACTCGAACACCGGGGAGCTGTTTTTT.

This chain uses TRBV5-8 with TRBJ2-2, with 7 bases that match TRBD1. CDR1 is SGHTS and CDR2 is YDEGEE in the germline V gene. J was trimmed by 4 bases and V by 6 bases; bases with no gene match: 6. The CDR3 loop spans 14 amino acids. As DNA, the CDR3 is TGTGCCAGCACAACCAGGGGGACCACCGGGGAGCTGTTTTTT. Translation: CASTTRGTTGELFF.